What follows are 26 T cell receptor beta chains derived from one specimen sequenced in a study of blood T cell repertoires in COVID-19. Clones were sequenced by immunoSEQ multiplex PCR, and TCRdb holds only the in-frame ones, with some missing. The sample contains around 250,000 clones, just under 85% of which appear only once. Material for sequencing was peripheral blood. The receptors were gathered from an elderly woman with acute or convalescent COVID-19.

The chain employs TRBV6-5 and TRBJ1-2; 7 positions match TRBD1. The length of the CDR3 is 15 residues. Germline V gene lookup returns CDR1 MNHEY and CDR2 SVGAGI. The junction had 12 bases not matched to a gene; V was cut back by 8 bases and J by 3 bases. The CDR3 sequence is CASGALSRGDYGYTF. The CDR3 DNA follows: TGTGCCAGCGGGGCCCTTTCCAGGGGGGACTATGGCTACACCTTC.

This chain links TRBV29-1 with TRBJ2-1, with a possible D match to TRBD2 (5 bases). Germline-derived CDR1 and CDR2 are SQVTM and ANQGSEA. The CDR3 covers 12 residues. The ends were cut back, 6 bases at V and 8 bases at J, with 14 bases in the middle. Here the CDR3 reads CSVPPLGDEQFF. The CDR3 DNA is TGCAGCGTGCCACCTCTCGGGGATGAGCAGTTCTTC.

This clone was found once. This chain's CDR3 is CASSSTGGYGSSGEKLFF. As DNA, the CDR3 is TGCGCCAGCAGCTCGACAGGGGGCTATGGGTCGTCCGGTGAAAAACTGTTTTTT. The rearrangement joins TRBV5-1 to TRBJ1-4; 10 nucleotides line up with TRBD1. The germline gives CDR1 SGHRS, CDR2 YFSETQ. V was pared by 3 bases and J by 7 bases, with 15 bases of the junction left unmatched. The CDR3 contains 18 residues.

J is TRBJ2-5 and V is TRBV7-6, with TRBD2 matching over 8 bases. This CDR3 region has 17 residues. The J segment lost 0 bases and the V segment lost 0 bases, leaving 6 bases of the junction unmatched. CDR1 is SGHVS and CDR2 is FNYEAQ in the germline V gene. The CDR3 DNA reads as TGTGCCAGCAGCTTAGCTTCTCCGGGACTAGACCAAGAGACCCAGTACTTC. Encoded protein: CASSLASPGLDQETQYF. Full variable domain (rest looked up from reference TRBV7-6 and TRBJ2-5): GAGVSQSPRYKVTKRGQDVALRCDPISGHVSLYWYRQALGQGPEFLTYFNYEAQQDKSGLPNDRFSAERPEGSISTLTIQRTEQRDSAMYRCASSLASPGLDQETQYFGPGTRLLVL.

This chain joins TRBV6-6 and TRBJ1-4, with TRBD1 identical over 7 bases. V was pared by 2 bases and J by 8 bases, with 8 bases of the junction left unmatched. Germline-derived CDR1 and CDR2 are MNHNY and SVGAGI (reference sequence). The CDR3 is 15 amino acids. This chain's CDR3 is CASSYRDRGGEKLFF. CDR3 coding DNA: TGTGCCAGCAGTTACCGGGACAGAGGCGGCGAAAAACTGTTTTTT.

This clone was seen only once. The chain links TRBV18 to TRBJ1-1; D is ambiguous. This CDR3 has 11 residues. Germline V CDR1 and CDR2: KGHSH, LQKENI. Trimming took off 5 bases at V and 7 bases at J, with 8 bases between the two ends. The CDR3 is CASSMQVEAFF. The DNA of the CDR3 is TGTGCCAGCTCAATGCAGGTTGAAGCTTTCTTT.

V gene TRBV6-1 combines with J gene TRBJ2-1; TRBD2 agrees at 7 bases. The CDR3 consists of 16 residues. With 1 base clipped from V and 4 bases from J, the junction kept 7 bases outside the gene matches. Germline CDR1 reads MNHNS; CDR2 reads SASEGT. CDR3 coding DNA: TGTGCCAGCAGTGAAGGTTCGACTAGCAGATACAATGAGCAGTTCTTC. As protein: CASSEGSTSRYNEQFF.

The rearrangement uses TRBV5-1 and TRBJ2-6; TRBD1 aligns across 9 bases. Per germline, CDR1 SGHRS and CDR2 YFSETQ. Trimming cost V 1 base and J 0 bases; bases outside gene matches: 5. This CDR3 contains 18 residues. The CDR3 DNA reads TGCGCCAGCAGCTTGTCCCGGGACAGGGTCTCTGGGGCCAACGTCCTGACTTTC. Amino acids: CASSLSRDRVSGANVLTF. Full variable domain (rest looked up from reference TRBV5-1 and TRBJ2-6): KAGVTQTPRYLIKTRGQQVTLSCSPISGHRSVSWYQQTPGQGLQFLFEYFSETQRNKGNFPGRFSGRQFSNSRSEMNVSTLELGDSALYLCASSLSRDRVSGANVLTFGAGSRLTVL.

In this sample, this clone turned up a few times. The chain joins TRBV19 to TRBJ1-1, with a tentative D call TRBD1 (5 bases). Germline values: CDR1 LNHDA, CDR2 SQIVND (reference sequence). CDR3 length: 16 amino acids. The V gene lost 5 bases and the J gene lost 1 base, with 17 bases spanning the gap. The CDR3 here is CASSPTGSQGNTEAFF. Here the CDR3 DNA reads TGTGCCAGTAGTCCTACCGGGTCTCAGGGGAACACTGAAGCTTTCTTT.

The CDR3 DNA follows: TGCGCCAGCAGCCAAGCTAAAACAGGGGACATGAACACTGAAGCTTTCTTT. This sequence encodes CASSQAKTGDMNTEAFF. The chain has TRBV4-3 and TRBJ1-1, with 7 positions matching TRBD1. The germline gives CDR1 LGHNA, CDR2 YSLEER. Unmatched junction bases numbered 8, after V lost 1 base and J lost 0 bases. The CDR3 covers 17 residues.

V gene TRBV2 combines with J gene TRBJ1-1; D remains unclear. The CDR3 consists of 14 residues. CDR1 and CDR2 (germline): SNHLY, FYNNEI. V lost 3 bases and J lost 1, with 9 bases in between. The CDR3 region is CASSDGHRNTEAFF. The CDR3 DNA follows: TGTGCCAGCAGTGATGGGCACAGGAACACTGAAGCTTTCTTT.

The chain links TRBV5-1 to TRBJ1-3, with 7 nucleotides matching TRBD1. In germline, CDR1 is SGHRS, CDR2 YFSETQ. The CDR3 is 17 amino acids. J gave up 4 bases and V 4 bases, and 14 bases lay outside the gene matches. CDR3: CASSIGYDRVRGNTIYF. The CDR3, as DNA: TGCGCCAGCAGCATCGGATACGACAGGGTGCGCGGAAACACCATATATTTT.

The chain combines TRBV15 with TRBJ1-1, with TRBD1 matching over 7 bases. Trimming at V came to 3 bases and at J to 1 base, leaving 8 bases not matched to a gene. The CDR3 is 16 amino acids. The germline gives CDR1 LNHNV, CDR2 YYDKDF (reference sequence). CDR3 amino acids: CATSRTDRDRNTEAFF. The CDR3 region has the DNA TGTGCCACCAGCAGGACTGACAGGGATCGGAACACTGAAGCTTTCTTT.

The gene calls are TRBV28 and TRBJ2-3; TRBD2 aligns across 15 bases. The germline V gene encodes CDR1 MDHEN and CDR2 SYDVKM. CDR3 size: 19 residues. The trim removed 3 bases at V and 0 bases at J, leaving 7 bases unmatched. CDR3 region: CASSFSGTSGGISTDTQYF. The CDR3 DNA reads as TGTGCCAGCAGTTTCTCCGGGACTAGCGGGGGGATAAGCACAGATACGCAGTATTTT.

The chain employs TRBV4-3 and TRBJ1-1; D possibly corresponds to TRBD1 (6 bases). CDR1 is LGHNA, CDR2 YSLEER, per germline. V was clipped by 0 bases and J by 1 base, with 12 bases between them. This CDR3 comprises 16 residues. CDR3 sequence (DNA): TGCGCCAGCAGCCAAGATATTAACAGGGCGAACACTGAAGCTTTCTTT. Its protein is CASSQDINRANTEAFF.

A word on this clone: A read error may produce the germline difference seen at one junction end. This chain uses TRBV2 with TRBJ1-2; possible D gene TRBD1, 5 bases. Germline CDR1 reads SNHLY; CDR2 reads FYNNEI. This CDR3 contains 11 residues. The CDR3 nucleotides read TGTGCCAGCACTCAAACAGGCGGCTGCACCTTC. Its protein is CASTQTGGCTF.

The rearrangement uses TRBV7-9 and TRBJ2-3, with D tentatively TRBD2 (5 bases). This CDR3 has 15 residues. Trimming left V 2 bases short and J 1 base short, with 10 bases between. From germline, CDR1 is SEHNR and CDR2 FQNEAQ (reference sequence). CDR3 protein: CASSLLGRGTDTQYF. The CDR3 coding sequence is TGTGCCAGCAGCTTATTAGGGCGGGGCACAGATACGCAGTATTTT.

The chain uses TRBV28 and TRBJ1-1, with 8 nucleotides matching TRBD1. Germline trimming cut 4 bases from V and 0 bases from J; bases unmatched to any gene: 4. Germline values: CDR1 MDHEN, CDR2 SYDVKM. The CDR3 contains 15 residues. CDR3 nucleotides: TGTGCCAGCAGTTCGGGACAGGCAGTGAACACTGAAGCTTTCTTT. This encodes CASSSGQAVNTEAFF.

V usage is TRBV6-1 and J usage is TRBJ2-7; 7 nucleotides line up with TRBD1. The V gene end was trimmed by 3 bases and the J gene end by 0 bases; junction bases not matched to a gene: 5. In germline, CDR1 is MNHNS, CDR2 SASEGT. The CDR3 is 15 amino acids. The CDR3 sequence is CASSDGTASSYEQYF. The CDR3 DNA reads TGTGCCAGCAGTGATGGGACAGCGAGCTCCTACGAGCAGTACTTC.

V usage is TRBV19 and J usage is TRBJ1-5, with a tentative D call TRBD1 (5 bases). The CDR3 spans 14 residues. From germline, CDR1 is LNHDA and CDR2 SQIVND (reference sequence). Trimming pared 10 bases from V and 3 bases from J, leaving 16 bases between. CDR3 amino acids: CATSQQVANQPQHF. The DNA for the CDR3 is TGTGCCACCTCCCAACAGGTCGCCAATCAGCCCCAGCATTTT.

V and J are TRBV5-1 and TRBJ2-7; a possible D gene is TRBD1 (5 bases). Deletions cut 0 bases from V and 3 bases from J, with 10 bases between. This CDR3 contains 14 residues. Germline V gene sequence: CDR1 SGHRS, CDR2 YFSETQ. The DNA for the CDR3 is TGCGCCAGCAGCTTGGCCGTAGGGGACTACGAGCAGTACTTC. Translating gives CASSLAVGDYEQYF.

The chain carries TRBV13 and TRBJ1-3, with D tentatively TRBD1 (5 bases). Germline V gene lookup returns CDR1 PRHDT and CDR2 FYEKMQ (reference sequence). This CDR3 region has 16 residues. V shed 5 bases and J shed 0 bases, with 14 bases lying between them. This CDR3 is CASSIMNGHSGNTIYF. In DNA, the CDR3 is TGTGCCAGCAGCATTATGAACGGACACTCTGGAAACACCATATATTTT.

The chain carries TRBV5-1 and TRBJ2-5; D is unclear. Germline CDR1 reads SGHRS; CDR2 reads YFSETQ. This CDR3 comprises 14 residues. The V end lost 0 bases, the J end lost 3 bases, and 9 bases lay between the germline ends. The CDR3 bases are TGCGCCAGCAGCTTGGGGTCGGGTAAAGAGACCCAGTACTTC. Translated, it gives CASSLGSGKETQYF.

CDR3 in amino acids: CASGARDPNEQFF. CDR3 in DNA: TGCGCCAGCGGGGCGCGGGACCCCAATGAGCAGTTCTTC. This sequence joins TRBV5-1 and TRBJ2-1, with D possibly matching TRBD2 (6 bases). Trimming removed 7 bases from V and 6 bases from J, with 14 bases in between. Germline V gene sequence: CDR1 SGHRS, CDR2 YFSETQ. The CDR3 sequence is 13 residues long.

This chain uses TRBV9 with TRBJ1-2; D is uncertain. Germline CDR1 SGDLS, CDR2 YYNGEE. This CDR3 region has 13 residues. V lost 0 bases and J lost 5, with 8 bases in between. CDR3 DNA sequence: TGTGCCAGCAGCGTAGTACCACAGTATGGCTACACCTTC. Protein: CASSVVPQYGYTF.

The J gene is TRBJ2-5, the V gene TRBV5-6, with 9 bases identical to TRBD1. After removal of 4 bases from V and 2 bases from J, the junction contained 6 bases not matched to a gene. CDR3 size: 15 residues. CDR1 is SGHDT and CDR2 is YYEEEE in the germline V gene. CDR3 region: CASSEQGTGQETQYF. The CDR3 DNA sequence: TGTGCCAGCAGCGAACAGGGGACAGGGCAAGAGACCCAGTACTTC. The entire variable domain, with the rest obtained from reference TRBV5-6 and TRBJ2-5, is as follows: DAGVTQSPTHLIKTRGQQVTLRCSPKSGHDTVSWYQQALGQGPQFIFQYYEEEERQRGNFPDRFSGHQFPNYSSELNVNALLLGDSALYLCASSEQGTGQETQYFGPGTRLLVL.